A single sample is the source of the 2 T cell receptor beta chains below, sequenced in a study of PD-1 blockade in classical Hodgkin lymphoma. No patient escaped relapse after autologous stem cell transplantation, and brentuximab vedotin exposure varied. Method: immunoSEQ multiplex PCR; TCRdb's copy keeps in-frame clones and lacks some. The data contain roughly 13,000 clones, around 75% of them singletons. The sequences come from peripheral blood mononuclear cells (PBMCs), collected at baseline. The receptors were sampled from a human donor with classical Hodgkin lymphoma.

This rearrangement joins TRBV7-9 to TRBJ2-5; 8 bases agree with TRBD1. CDR3 length equals 15 residues. Germline CDR1 SEHNR, CDR2 FQNEAQ (reference sequence). Germline trimming cut 3 bases from V and 5 bases from J; bases unmatched to any gene: 8. The CDR3 region has the DNA TGTGCCAGCAGCTTCCTTCGGGCAGGGGGCGAGACCCAGTACTTC. This gives the protein CASSFLRAGGETQYF.

The chain has TRBV10-3 and TRBJ2-2, with a possible D match to TRBD2 (6 bases). Germline-derived CDR1 and CDR2 are ENHRY and SYGVKD. The CDR3 consists of 15 residues. V lost 10 bases, J lost 7 bases, and 22 bases lay in between. CDR3 loop: CATGGGGINNGELFF. The CDR3 coding sequence is TGTGCCACCGGGGGAGGTGGGATAAATAACGGGGAGCTGTTTTTT.